This entry describes one T cell receptor beta chain. The target antigen is unknown. Only in-frame clones appear in the TCRdb table, and some are missing; sequencing was by immunoSEQ multiplex PCR. Among about 150,000 clones, 80% to 95% were seen once, and the ten largest hold 2.3%. These data come from a study of T cell responses to AZD1222 COVID-19 vaccine. Turning to the study itself: The analysis combined second doses at about 4 or about 12 weeks.

General observations from the study: Once two AZD1222 doses were given, Spike-specific TCR breadth and depth went up. Females outnumbered males among donors, who were mostly white British; clonal diversity was possibly underestimated.

This CDR3 has 13 amino acids. CDR1 and CDR2 (germline): SGDLS, YYNGEE. The ends lost 1 base at V and 9 bases at J; junction bases unmatched: 0. The receptor was isolated from an adult in good health. Specimen: peripheral blood, collected on day 0 of AZD1222 vaccination. V usage is TRBV9 and J usage is TRBJ2-5, with TRBD2 matching over 13 bases. DNA for the CDR3: TGTGCCAGCAGCGTAACTAGCGGGGGGGCCCAGTACTTC. Translated: CASSVTSGGAQYF. Full variable domain (outside the CDR3, taken from reference TRBV9 and TRBJ2-5): DSGVTQTPKHLITATGQRVTLRCSPRSGDLSVYWYQQSLDQGLQFLIQYYNGEERAKGNILERFSAQQFPDLHSELNLSSLELGDSALYFCASSVTSGGAQYFGPGTRLLVL.